This T cell receptor (beta chain) was identified during a study of shared clonotypes between healthy human individuals. As for the study in general: The study drew on a couple of women and three men aged 18 to 49 as donors.

Execution of the assay was at deep level. Per the original methods: ImmunoSEQ output held junction-only sequences without quality scores, so filtering differed. Produced via immunoSEQ multiplex PCR; TCRdb's table is partial and in-frame only. V, J and clone size derive from that table, while D and trimming were established from the DNA sequence. This table has 2,500,000 or so clones, approximately 94% appearing once. On this clone: Other DNA sequences of this sample code for an identical CDR3.

The material sequenced was naive CD4+ T cells sorted from blood. Subset in this sample: CD45RA+ positively selected. The sequence came from a man between 18 and 29 years old in good health.

Here the CDR3 reads CASSQVAAWGGGQPQHF. CDR3 DNA: TGCGCCAGCAGCCAAGTGGCCGCCTGGGGAGGAGGGCAGCCCCAGCATTTT. The chain carries TRBV4-3 and TRBJ1-5; D remains unclear. The CDR3 consists of 17 residues. Between the trimmed V and J ends, which lost 1 base and 7 bases, there was a span of 20 bases. Per germline, CDR1 LGHNA and CDR2 YSLEER.